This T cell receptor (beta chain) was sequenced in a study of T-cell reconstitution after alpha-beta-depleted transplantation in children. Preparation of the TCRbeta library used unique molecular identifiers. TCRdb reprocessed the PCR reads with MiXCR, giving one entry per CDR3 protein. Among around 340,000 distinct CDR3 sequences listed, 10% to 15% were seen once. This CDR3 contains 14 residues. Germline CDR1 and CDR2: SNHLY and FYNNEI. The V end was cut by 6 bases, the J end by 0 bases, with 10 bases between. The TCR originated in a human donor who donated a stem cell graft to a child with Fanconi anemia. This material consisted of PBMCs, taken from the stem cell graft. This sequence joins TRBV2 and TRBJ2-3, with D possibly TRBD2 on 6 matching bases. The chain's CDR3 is CASRVGLSTDTQYF. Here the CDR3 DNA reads TGTGCCAGCAGAGTCGGACTAAGCACAGATACGCAGTATTTT.